This TCR beta chain was observed in a study of blood T cell repertoires in COVID-19. Study in general: Sites across the United States, Italy and Spain contributed samples from acute and convalescent COVID-19.

Libraries were prepared by immunoSEQ multiplex PCR; TCRdb keeps only in-frame clonotypes and omits some of them. The data contain about 54,000 clones, approximately 88% of them seen just once; the ten biggest clones take up around 3.5%. V dropped 2 bases and J dropped 3 bases, with 8 bases sitting between them. The CDR3 totals 13 residues. In germline, CDR1 is GTSNPN, CDR2 SVGIG (reference sequence). Sequencing was carried out using peripheral blood. This TCR came from a human donor in a cohort sampled during active COVID-19. V is TRBV30 and J is TRBJ1-5, with D possibly TRBD1 on 6 matching bases. The CDR3 sequence is CAWSRGSNQPQHF. The CDR3 DNA reads as TGTGCCTGGAGTAGGGGGTCCAATCAGCCCCAGCATTTT.